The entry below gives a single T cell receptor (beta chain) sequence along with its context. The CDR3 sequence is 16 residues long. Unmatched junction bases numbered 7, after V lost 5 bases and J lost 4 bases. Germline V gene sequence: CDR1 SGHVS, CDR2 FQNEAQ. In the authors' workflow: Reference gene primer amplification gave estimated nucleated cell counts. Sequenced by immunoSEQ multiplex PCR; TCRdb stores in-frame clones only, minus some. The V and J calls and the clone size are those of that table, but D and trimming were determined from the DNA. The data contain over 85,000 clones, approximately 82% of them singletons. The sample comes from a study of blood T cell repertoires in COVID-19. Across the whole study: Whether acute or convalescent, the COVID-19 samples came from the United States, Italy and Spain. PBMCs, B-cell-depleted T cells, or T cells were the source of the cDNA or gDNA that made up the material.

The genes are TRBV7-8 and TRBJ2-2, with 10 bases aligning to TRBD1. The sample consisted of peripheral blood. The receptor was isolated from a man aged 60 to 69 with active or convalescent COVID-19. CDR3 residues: CASSKRQGAGTGELFF. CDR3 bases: TGTGCCAGCAGCAAAAGACAGGGGGCTGGCACCGGGGAGCTGTTTTTT.